The present entry profiles one T cell receptor (beta chain) with its context. Its antigen is unidentified. MiXCR was run by TCRdb on the reads, yielding one entry per CDR3 protein. The sample lists some 800 distinct CDR3 sequences, roughly 13% seen once, with under 8.5% in the top ten. This entry belongs to a study of precursors of human CD4 cytotoxic T cells. Sorted CD4+ central memory, effector memory, IL-7R-high TEMRA and IL-7R-negative TEMRA cells underwent bulk UMI sequencing. V lost 5 bases to trimming and J lost 5 bases, with 12 bases between them. The CDR3 sequence is 12 residues long. Germline V gives CDR1 SQVTM, CDR2 ANQGSEA. General study results and limits: IL-7Rhigh TEMRA clonotypes held a larger expanded effector fraction than TEM or TCM clonotypes. Compared with TCM and TEM, TEMRA subsets showed lower diversity and more expanded clonotypes. This human observational design limits firm conclusions on precursor-effector directionality.

The sequencing input was memory CD4+ T cells from blood (PBMCs). The chain employs TRBV29-1 and TRBJ2-5; weak D call: TRBD1 (6 bases). This sequence was found in a human donor in good health. The CDR3 DNA is TGCAGCGTTCAGGCAGGGGCGGAGACCCAGTACTTC. Translating it yields CSVQAGAETQYF.